This entry features one T cell receptor (beta chain) sequence. The clone's antigen remains unknown. Base-call qualities are not available, and no considerably larger clone is one nucleotide away. Other nucleotide sequences in the sample specify the same CDR3. Participants in the prospective study were enrolled through a virtual design, were aged roughly 18 to 100 years, and lived in approximately 25 United States geographic areas. In the prospective study, cohorts were assigned on the basis of participant-reported clinical history obtained from a screening survey and a study questionnaire. Recovered participants in ImmuneRACE Cohort 3 were defined by two consecutive negative NP/OP PCR tests, clearance by a healthcare professional, or resolution of symptoms. In the prospective study, mobile phlebotomists collected whole blood, serum and a nasopharyngeal or oropharyngeal swab from each participant. Additional blood draws and questionnaires over an approximately 2-month period could optionally be provided by prospective study participants. Before DNA extraction, prospective study blood samples were shipped either frozen or at room temperature.

Its CDR3 holds 13 amino acids, cysteine through phenylalanine. Only the CDR3 DNA is retained, 39 bases long and in frame from the first base. V lost 3 bases and J lost 2 bases; the stretch between them is 7 bases long. The data belong to a study of blood T cell repertoires in COVID-19 (TCRdb year 2020). The study in broad terms: The collaborator samples originated in the United States, Italy and Spain and spanned the acute and convalescent phases of COVID-19. Subjects who had been exposed to COVID-19, were actively infected with it, or had recovered from it provided the deeply sampled blood TCRbeta repertoires that made up the dataset. A de-identified subject ID, COVID-19 status, age in years and sex were almost always included in the sample metadata. The repertoires were released in a freely available public database meant as a resource for research on the immune response to SARS-CoV-2. Samples were obtained from the ongoing ImmuneRACE study (first 160 participants) and from about 1,300 subjects provided by 6 global collaborators. The material from the prospective study consisted of cDNA or gDNA derived from T cells, B-cell-depleted T cells, or PBMCs. HLA class I and class II types, where available, came from metadata supplied by the sample provider rather than from assay-based typing. Overall study outcomes, separate from this receptor: Clinical and demographic metadata were provided uncurated, with the amount varying by source and participant.

TCRbeta CDR3 regions were amplified from genomic DNA using the immunoSEQ Assay, a bias-controlled multiplex PCR. Processing in the source paper ran as follows. Within the assay, amplification of reference gene primers was used to estimate how many nucleated cells each sample contained. Sequence reads were collapsed and filtered to measure the absolute abundance of every unique TCRbeta CDR3 rearrangement. For each sample, productive Simpson clonality was calculated as the square root of Simpson's diversity index across productive rearrangements. The source is immuneACCESS, and TCRdb retained only in-frame sequences with V and J called. Part of the clones is not carried over; for the studies checked, unresolved V genes explain less than half of this, and the remainder is unexplained. V and J calls and clone size are copied from that table; D and trimming were computed from the DNA. The sample table shows 300,000 to 450,000 clones, and around 87% are seen once. The top ten clones comprise 1.3% of the sample.

Sequenced input: PBMCs or T cells enriched from blood (not recorded which). This clonotype was sampled from a man aged 30 to 45 who had recovered from COVID-19. The rearranged chain carries TRBV12-3 or TRBV12-4 and TRBJ1-1; the D gene is not confidently resolved. The base sequence is TGTGCCAGCAGTTTGTTGGCCAACACTGAAGCTTTCTTT. Translated, this gives CASSLLANTEAFF.